The T cell receptor beta chain described here comes from a study of regulatory T cells in long-lasting Graves disease. General observations from the study: Gene preferences differed: TRBV28, TRBJ1-2, TRBJ2-5 in persistent cases.

Both iRepertoire HTBI primers and Arm-PCR of CDR3 regions were used to build the TCR beta libraries. TCRdb ran MiXCR on the multiplex PCR reads and lists one entry per CDR3 protein. The sample has 530,000 or so distinct CDR3 sequences, roughly 13% seen once. As regards this clonotype: What it binds is not known. A junction boundary mismatches the germline segment, possibly from a read error.

Time point denoted: newly diagnosed GD, antithyroid drugs for less than 3 months. From PBMCs, RNA was extracted and then used to make the TCR library. The germline CDR1 and CDR2 sequences are SGHRS and YFSETQ. The CDR3 has 13 amino acids. These data were also reused for a study on T cells in Graves' hyperthyroidism and ophthalmopathy. That paper adds: The primer set for the first-round RT-PCR of the TCR CDR3 was HTBI.

The sequencing used peripheral blood mononuclear cells (PBMCs), collected at new diagnosis, from a patient treated with antithyroid drugs. The chain links TRBV5-1 to TRBJ2-3; no firm D call. This clonotype was sampled from a man aged 25 to 45 with Graves disease. The CDR3 DNA sequence: TGTGCCAGCAGCCTATACCTTTTGGAAACGCAGTATTTT. This encodes CASSLYLLETQYF.